Presented here are 9 T cell receptor beta chains from one specimen sequenced in a study of T cell changes during pregnancy in multiple sclerosis. Measured with immunoSEQ multiplex PCR; TCRdb has only the in-frame clones, and not every one. The profile covers tens of thousands of clones, with roughly 89% appearing a single time and more than 1.5% taken by the ten largest. Sequenced here: peripheral blood, sampled after pregnancy. These TCRs come from a female donor in good health, enrolled as a control in a pregnancy study.

This chain uses TRBV28 with TRBJ1-2, with D unresolved. V lost 2 bases, J lost 3 bases, and 16 bases lay in between. The CDR3 totals 16 residues. Germline lookup yields CDR1 MDHEN and CDR2 SYDVKM. The CDR3 sequence: CASSLEVVSQDYGYTF. The CDR3 coding sequence is TGTGCCAGCAGTTTAGAAGTCGTCTCTCAGGACTATGGCTACACCTTC.

The V call is TRBV6-4, the J call TRBJ1-4; tentatively, D is TRBD1 (5 bases). The CDR3 contains 13 residues. The germline CDR1 and CDR2 sequences are MRHNA and SNTAGT. Trimming removed 2 bases at V and 8 bases at J, with 9 bases between. CDR3 sequence reads: CASSDRQGEKLFF. CDR3 DNA: TGTGCCAGCAGTGACCGGCAGGGAGAAAAACTGTTTTTT.

This clone was seen a few times. The chain joins TRBV5-6 to TRBJ1-1; D is unresolved. The germline CDR1 and CDR2 sequences are SGHDT and YYEEEE. The CDR3 runs 13 residues. Trimming pared 2 bases from V and 0 bases from J, leaving 5 bases between. The CDR3 nucleotides are TGTGCCAGCAGCTTAGCGTTGAACACTGAAGCTTTCTTT. This encodes CASSLALNTEAFF.

The chain recombines TRBV15 with TRBJ2-2; tentative D call: TRBD2 (5 bases). CDR3 length: 12 amino acids. Germline V gives CDR1 LNHNV, CDR2 YYDKDF (reference sequence). The germline V and J ends were trimmed by 5 bases and 4 bases, with 5 bases remaining between them. The CDR3, as DNA: TGTGCCACCAGCGGGAGCACCGGGGAGCTGTTTTTT. This gives the protein CATSGSTGELFF.

The chain combines TRBV18 with TRBJ1-5; maybe TRBD1 (6 bases). Trimming pared 6 bases from V and 0 bases from J, leaving 15 bases between. The CDR3 is 16 amino acids. Germline CDR1 reads KGHSH; CDR2 reads LQKENI. The CDR3 sequence is CASSLTGTSSNQPQHF. DNA for the CDR3: TGTGCCAGCTCGCTGACCGGGACATCTAGCAATCAGCCCCAGCATTTT.

CDR3 nucleotide sequence: TGTGCCAGCACAAGGGGTTATGGCTACACCTTC. Amino acid sequence: CASTRGYGYTF. V is TRBV2 and J is TRBJ1-2; D is possibly TRBD1 (5 bases). V shed 7 bases and J shed 5 bases, with 8 bases lying between them. The CDR3 totals 11 residues. CDR1 and CDR2 from the germline V gene are SNHLY and FYNNEI.

The chain couples TRBV4-1 to TRBJ1-1; D gene unclear. V was pared by 0 bases and J by 4 bases, with 12 bases between. CDR3 length: 15 amino acids. CDR1 is MGHRA, CDR2 YSYEKL, per germline. CDR3 nucleotides: TGCGCCAGCAGCCAAGAGGCGGGGTTGGGCACTGAAGCTTTCTTT. As protein: CASSQEAGLGTEAFF.

This clone was seen only once. The rearrangement joins TRBV27 to TRBJ1-1, with no clear D. V was pared by 5 bases and J by 1 base, with 11 bases between. The CDR3 is made up of 14 amino acids. Germline V gene lookup returns CDR1 MNHEY and CDR2 SMNVEV (reference sequence). The CDR3 DNA sequence: TGTGCCAGCAGTATACGTACTACGAACACTGAAGCTTTCTTT. Translated, it gives CASSIRTTNTEAFF.

This chain joins TRBV5-1 and TRBJ1-2; no definite D call. This CDR3 is built from 14 residues. Trimming stripped 0 bases from V and 0 bases from J, with 6 bases between. Germline V CDR1 and CDR2: SGHRS, YFSETQ. The CDR3: CASSLVPANYGYTF. DNA for the CDR3: TGCGCCAGCAGCTTGGTCCCAGCTAACTATGGCTACACCTTC.